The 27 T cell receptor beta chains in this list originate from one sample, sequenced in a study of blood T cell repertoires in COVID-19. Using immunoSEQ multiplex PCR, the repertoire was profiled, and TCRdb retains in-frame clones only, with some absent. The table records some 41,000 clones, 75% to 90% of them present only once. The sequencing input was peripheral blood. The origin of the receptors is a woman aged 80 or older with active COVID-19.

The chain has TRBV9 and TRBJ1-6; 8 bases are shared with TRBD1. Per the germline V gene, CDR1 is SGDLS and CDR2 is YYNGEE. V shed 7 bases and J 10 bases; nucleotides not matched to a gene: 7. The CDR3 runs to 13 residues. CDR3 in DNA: TGTGCCAGCGCTACAGGGGGACGATCACCCCTCCACTTT. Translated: CASATGGRSPLHF.

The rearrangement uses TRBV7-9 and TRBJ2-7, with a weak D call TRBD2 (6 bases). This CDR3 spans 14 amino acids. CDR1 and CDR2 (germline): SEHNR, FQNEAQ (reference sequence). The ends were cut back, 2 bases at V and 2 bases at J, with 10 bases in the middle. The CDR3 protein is CASSLTGGAYEQYF. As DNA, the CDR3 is TGTGCCAGCAGCTTAACCGGGGGAGCCTACGAGCAGTACTTC.

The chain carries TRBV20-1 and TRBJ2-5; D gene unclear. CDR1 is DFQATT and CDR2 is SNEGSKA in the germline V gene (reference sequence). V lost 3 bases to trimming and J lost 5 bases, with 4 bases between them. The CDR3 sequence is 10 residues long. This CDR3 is CSARRETQYF. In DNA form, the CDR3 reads TGCAGTGCTAGGAGGGAGACCCAGTACTTC.

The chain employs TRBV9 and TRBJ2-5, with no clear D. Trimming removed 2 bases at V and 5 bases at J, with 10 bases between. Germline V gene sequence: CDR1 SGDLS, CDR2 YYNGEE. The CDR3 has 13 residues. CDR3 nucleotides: TGTGCCAGCAGCGTCTCAGCTAGGGAGACCCAGTACTTC. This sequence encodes CASSVSARETQYF.

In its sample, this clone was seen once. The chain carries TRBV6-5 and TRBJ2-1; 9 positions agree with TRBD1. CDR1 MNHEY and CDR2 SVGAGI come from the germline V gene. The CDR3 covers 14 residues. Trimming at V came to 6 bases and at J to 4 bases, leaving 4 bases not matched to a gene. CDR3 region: CASRGDRAYNEQFF. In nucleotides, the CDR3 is TGTGCCAGCAGGGGGGACAGGGCTTACAATGAGCAGTTCTTC.

CDR3 region: CASTRGIETDTQYF. As DNA, the CDR3 is TGCGCCAGCACCCGGGGGATTGAGACAGATACGCAGTATTTT. The V and J genes are TRBV5-1 and TRBJ2-3; a weak D match, TRBD2 (6 bases). Trimming left V 6 bases short and J 3 bases short, with 14 bases between. From germline, CDR1 is SGHRS and CDR2 YFSETQ. There are 14 residues in the CDR3.

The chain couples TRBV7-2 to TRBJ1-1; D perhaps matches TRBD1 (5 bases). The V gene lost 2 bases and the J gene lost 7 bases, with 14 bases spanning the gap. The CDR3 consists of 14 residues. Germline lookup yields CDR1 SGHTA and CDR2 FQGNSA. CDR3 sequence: CASSLHPGGNEAFF. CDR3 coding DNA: TGTGCCAGCAGCTTACATCCCGGGGGGAATGAAGCTTTCTTT.

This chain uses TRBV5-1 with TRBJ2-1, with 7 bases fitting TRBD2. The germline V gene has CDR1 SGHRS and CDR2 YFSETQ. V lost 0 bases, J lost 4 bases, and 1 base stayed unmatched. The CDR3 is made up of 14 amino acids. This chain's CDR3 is CASSLGEGYNEQFF. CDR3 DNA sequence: TGCGCCAGCAGCTTGGGGGAGGGATACAATGAGCAGTTCTTC.

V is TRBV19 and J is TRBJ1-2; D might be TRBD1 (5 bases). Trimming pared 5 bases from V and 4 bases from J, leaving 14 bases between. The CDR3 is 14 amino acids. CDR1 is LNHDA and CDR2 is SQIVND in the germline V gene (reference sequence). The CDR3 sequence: CASSSQGSSYGYTF. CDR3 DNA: TGTGCCAGTAGTTCCCAGGGATCTAGCTATGGCTACACCTTC.

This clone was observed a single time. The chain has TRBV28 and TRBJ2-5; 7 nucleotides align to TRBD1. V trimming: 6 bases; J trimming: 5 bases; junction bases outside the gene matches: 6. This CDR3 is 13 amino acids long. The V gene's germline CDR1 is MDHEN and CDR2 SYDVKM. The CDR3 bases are TGTGCCAGCAGCACAGGGGCAGGGGAGACCCAGTACTTC. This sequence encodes CASSTGAGETQYF.

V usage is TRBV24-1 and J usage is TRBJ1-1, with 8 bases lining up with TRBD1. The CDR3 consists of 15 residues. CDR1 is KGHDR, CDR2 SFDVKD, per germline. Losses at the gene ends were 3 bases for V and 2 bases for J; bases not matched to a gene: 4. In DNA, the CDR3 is TGTGCCACCAGTGATGGACAGGGAGCCAACACTGAAGCTTTCTTT. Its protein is CATSDGQGANTEAFF.

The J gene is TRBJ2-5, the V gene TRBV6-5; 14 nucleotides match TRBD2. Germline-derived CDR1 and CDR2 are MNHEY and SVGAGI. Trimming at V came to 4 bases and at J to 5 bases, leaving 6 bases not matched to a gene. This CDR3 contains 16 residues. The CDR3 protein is CASSLGTSGGRETQYF. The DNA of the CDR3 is TGTGCCAGCAGTTTAGGGACTAGCGGGGGCCGGGAGACCCAGTACTTC.

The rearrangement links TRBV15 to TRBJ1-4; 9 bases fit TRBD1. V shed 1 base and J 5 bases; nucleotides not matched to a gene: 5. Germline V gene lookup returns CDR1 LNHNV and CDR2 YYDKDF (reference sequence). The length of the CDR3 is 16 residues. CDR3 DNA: TGTGCCACCAGCAGAGGGGACAGGGAACGGAATGAAAAACTGTTTTTT. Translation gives CATSRGDRERNEKLFF. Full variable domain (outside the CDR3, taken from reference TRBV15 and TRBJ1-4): DAMVIQNPRYQVTQFGKPVTLSCSQTLNHNVMYWYQQKSSQAPKLLFHYYDKDFNNEADTPDNFQSRRPNTSFCFLDIRSPGLGDTAMYLCATSRGDRERNEKLFFGSGTQLSVL.

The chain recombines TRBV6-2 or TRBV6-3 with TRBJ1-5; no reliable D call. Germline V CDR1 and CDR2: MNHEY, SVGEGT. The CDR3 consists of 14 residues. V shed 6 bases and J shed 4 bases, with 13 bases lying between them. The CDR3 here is CASSSISGNQPQHF. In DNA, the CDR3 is TGTGCCAGCAGCAGCATTAGCGGAAATCAGCCCCAGCATTTT.

DNA for the CDR3: TGCGCCAGCAGACCCTGGGAGGGAGAGACCCAGTACTTC. Its protein is CASRPWEGETQYF. This chain uses TRBV23-1 with TRBJ2-5; 7 bases agree with TRBD2. TRBV23-1 has ORF status, its function being uncertain. J lost 4 bases, V lost 6 bases, and 5 bases had no gene match. There are 13 residues in the CDR3.

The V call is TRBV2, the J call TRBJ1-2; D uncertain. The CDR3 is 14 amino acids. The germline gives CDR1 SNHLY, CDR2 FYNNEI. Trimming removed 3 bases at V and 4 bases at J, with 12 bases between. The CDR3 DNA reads TGTGCCAGCAGTGACGCAGGTATTTTCTATGGCTACACCTTC. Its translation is CASSDAGIFYGYTF.

CDR3 DNA sequence: TGTGCCAGCAGTCCGCCGACCGGGGATGGCTACACCTTC. It codes for CASSPPTGDGYTF. The rearrangement joins TRBV6-6 to TRBJ1-2; D is unclear. CDR1 and CDR2 from the germline V gene are MNHNY and SVGAGI (reference sequence). V gave up 5 bases and J gave up 6 bases, with 13 bases separating them. The CDR3 sequence is 13 residues long.

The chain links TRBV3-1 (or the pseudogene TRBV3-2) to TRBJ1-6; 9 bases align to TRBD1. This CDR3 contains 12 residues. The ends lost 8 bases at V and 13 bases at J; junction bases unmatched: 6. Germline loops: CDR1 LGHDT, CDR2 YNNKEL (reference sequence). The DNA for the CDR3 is TGTGCCAGCCGGGGGGACAGGGACCCCCTCCACTTT. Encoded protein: CASRGDRDPLHF.

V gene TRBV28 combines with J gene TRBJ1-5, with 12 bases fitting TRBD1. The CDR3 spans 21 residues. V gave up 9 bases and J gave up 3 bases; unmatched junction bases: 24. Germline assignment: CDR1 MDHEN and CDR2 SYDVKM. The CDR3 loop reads CARTYEKITGTGGSDNQPQHF. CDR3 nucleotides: TGTGCCAGAACTTACGAAAAGATTACCGGGACAGGGGGCTCTGACAATCAGCCCCAGCATTTT.

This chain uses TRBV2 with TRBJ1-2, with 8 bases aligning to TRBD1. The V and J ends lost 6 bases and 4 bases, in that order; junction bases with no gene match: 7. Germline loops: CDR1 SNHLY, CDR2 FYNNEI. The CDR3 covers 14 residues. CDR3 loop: CASSRQGPSYGYTF. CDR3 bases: TGTGCCAGCAGCAGACAGGGGCCGAGCTATGGCTACACCTTC.

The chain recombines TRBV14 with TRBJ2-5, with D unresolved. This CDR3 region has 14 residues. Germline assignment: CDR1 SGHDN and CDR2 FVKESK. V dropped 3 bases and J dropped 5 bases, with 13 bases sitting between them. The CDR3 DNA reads TGTGCCAGCAGCCAGGGTCCCCGGCGGGAGACCCAGTACTTC. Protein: CASSQGPRRETQYF.

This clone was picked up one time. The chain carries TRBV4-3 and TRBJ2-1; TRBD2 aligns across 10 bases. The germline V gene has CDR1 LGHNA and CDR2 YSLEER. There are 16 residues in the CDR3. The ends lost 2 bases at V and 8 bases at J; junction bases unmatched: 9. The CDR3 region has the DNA TGCGCCAGCAGCCAACTCTTAGCGGGGGGCAGGGATGAGCAGTTCTTC. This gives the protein CASSQLLAGGRDEQFF.

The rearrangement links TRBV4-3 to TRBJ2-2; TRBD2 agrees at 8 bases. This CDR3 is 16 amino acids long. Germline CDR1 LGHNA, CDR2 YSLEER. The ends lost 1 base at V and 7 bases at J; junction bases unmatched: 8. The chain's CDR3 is CASSQVFGGGLGELFF. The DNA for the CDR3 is TGCGCCAGCAGCCAAGTATTCGGGGGGGGCCTCGGGGAGCTGTTTTTT.

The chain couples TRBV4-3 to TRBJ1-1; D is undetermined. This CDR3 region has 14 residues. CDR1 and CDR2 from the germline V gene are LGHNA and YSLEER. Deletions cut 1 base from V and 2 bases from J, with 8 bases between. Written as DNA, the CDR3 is TGCGCCAGCAGCCAAGTACGGTCAAACACTGAAGCTTTCTTT. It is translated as CASSQVRSNTEAFF.

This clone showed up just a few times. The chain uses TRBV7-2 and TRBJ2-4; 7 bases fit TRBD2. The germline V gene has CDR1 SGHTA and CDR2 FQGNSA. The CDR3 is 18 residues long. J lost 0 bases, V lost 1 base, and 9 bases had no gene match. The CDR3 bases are TGTGCCAGCAGCTTAGACAGAAGGGCTAGCGGAGCCAAAAACATTCAGTACTTC. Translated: CASSLDRRASGAKNIQYF. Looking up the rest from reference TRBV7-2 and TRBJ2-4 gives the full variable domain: GAGVSQSPSNKVTEKGKDVELRCDPISGHTALYWYRQSLGQGLEFLIYFQGNSAPDKSGLPSDRFSAERTGGSVSTLTIQRTQQEDSAVYLCASSLDRRASGAKNIQYFGAGTRLSVL.

CDR3 sequence (DNA): TGTGCCAGCAGCTTACAGGGACTCACCGGGGAGCTGTTTTTT. This translates into CASSLQGLTGELFF. The chain is built from TRBV7-9 and TRBJ2-2; possibly TRBD2 for D (6 bases). The CDR3 extends over 14 amino acids. Per germline, CDR1 SEHNR and CDR2 FQNEAQ (reference sequence). Trimming left V 2 bases short and J 4 bases short, with 8 bases between.

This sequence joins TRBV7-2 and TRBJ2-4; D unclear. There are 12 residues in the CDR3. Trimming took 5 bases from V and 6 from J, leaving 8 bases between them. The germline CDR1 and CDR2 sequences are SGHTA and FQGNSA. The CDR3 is CASSPSRNIQYF. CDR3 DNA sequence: TGTGCCAGCAGCCCTTCCAGAAACATTCAGTACTTC. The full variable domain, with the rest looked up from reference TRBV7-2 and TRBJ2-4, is GAGVSQSPSNKVTEKGKDVELRCDPISGHTALYWYRQSLGQGLEFLIYFQGNSAPDKSGLPSDRFSAERTGGSVSTLTIQRTQQEDSAVYLCASSPSRNIQYFGAGTRLSVL.